This TCR beta chain was identified in a study of cytomegalovirus exposure and HLA in healthy donors. Study as a whole: Among approximately 390 genotyped donors, around 80% fell in the Caucasian-associated ancestry cluster.

Study observations and caveats: In a later analysis, compared with equally common non-associated chains, HLA-associated beta chains were more expanded. Diagnosis of cytomegalovirus status made by the classifier reportedly showed high specificity and sensitivity.

CDR3 length: 14 amino acids. Germline assignment: CDR1 SGHRS and CDR2 YFSETQ. V lost 4 bases, J lost 3 bases, and 14 bases lay in between. Comments on this clone: What it binds is not known.

13 Jbeta primers and 60 Vbeta primers were used for the PCR. The data were produced by immunoSEQ multiplex PCR, yet TCRdb's version contains in-frame clones alone and is incomplete. The sample carries approximately 69,000 clones, approximately 81% recorded once. This receptor was obtained from a woman in her 30s in good health and CMV-seropositive. The rearrangement joins TRBV5-1 to TRBJ2-7; TRBD2 is a possible D gene (5 bases). Input material: PBMCs. CDR3 loop: CASSEHRTLYEQYF. The CDR3 DNA sequence: TGCGCCAGCAGCGAACACCGGACTCTCTACGAGCAGTACTTC. The whole variable domain, remainder taken from reference TRBV5-1 and TRBJ2-7, is KAGVTQTPRYLIKTRGQQVTLSCSPISGHRSVSWYQQTPGQGLQFLFEYFSETQRNKGNFPGRFSGRQFSNSRSEMNVSTLELGDSALYLCASSEHRTLYEQYFGPGTRLTVT.